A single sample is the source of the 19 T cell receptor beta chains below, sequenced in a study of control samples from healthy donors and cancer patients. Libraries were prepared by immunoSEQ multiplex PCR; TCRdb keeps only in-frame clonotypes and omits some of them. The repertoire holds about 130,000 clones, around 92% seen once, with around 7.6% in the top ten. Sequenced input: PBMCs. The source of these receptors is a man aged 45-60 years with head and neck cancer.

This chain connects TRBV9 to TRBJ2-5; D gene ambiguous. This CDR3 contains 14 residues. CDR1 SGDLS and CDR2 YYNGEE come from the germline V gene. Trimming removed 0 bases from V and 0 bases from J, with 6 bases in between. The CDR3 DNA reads TGTGCCAGCAGCGTAGGACGGTACCAAGAGACCCAGTACTTC. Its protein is CASSVGRYQETQYF.

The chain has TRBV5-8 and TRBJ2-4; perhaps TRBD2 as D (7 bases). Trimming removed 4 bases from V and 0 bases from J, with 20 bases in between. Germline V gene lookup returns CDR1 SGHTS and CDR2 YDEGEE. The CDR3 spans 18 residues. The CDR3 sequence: CASSPRGAAVLAKNIQYF. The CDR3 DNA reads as TGTGCCAGCAGCCCCCGGGGGGCGGCAGTTCTAGCCAAAAACATTCAGTACTTC.

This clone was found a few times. Here the CDR3 reads CASSSPFLYRGSYNEQFF. In DNA, the CDR3 is TGCGCCAGCAGCTCCCCCTTTCTTTATCGGGGCTCCTACAATGAGCAGTTCTTC. The chain joins TRBV4-1 to TRBJ2-1; the D gene is possibly TRBD2 (5 bases). The CDR3 is 18 residues long. Germline V CDR1 and CDR2: MGHRA, YSYEKL. V lost 5 bases to trimming and J lost 0 bases, with 20 bases between them.

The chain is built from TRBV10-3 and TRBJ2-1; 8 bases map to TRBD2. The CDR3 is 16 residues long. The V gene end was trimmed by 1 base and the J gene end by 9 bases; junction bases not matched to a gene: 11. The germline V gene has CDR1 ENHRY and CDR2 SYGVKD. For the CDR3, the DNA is TGTGCCATCAGTGAGTTTAAAGGCGGGGGGCCCGGTGAGCAGTTCTTC. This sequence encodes CAISEFKGGGPGEQFF.

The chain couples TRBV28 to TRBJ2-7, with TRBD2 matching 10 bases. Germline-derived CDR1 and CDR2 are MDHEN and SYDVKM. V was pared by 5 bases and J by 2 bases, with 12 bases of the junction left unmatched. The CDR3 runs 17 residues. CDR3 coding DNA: TGTGCCAGCAGTCCCGAGCTAGCGGGAGCCTCGACCTACGAGCAGTACTTC. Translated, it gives CASSPELAGASTYEQYF.

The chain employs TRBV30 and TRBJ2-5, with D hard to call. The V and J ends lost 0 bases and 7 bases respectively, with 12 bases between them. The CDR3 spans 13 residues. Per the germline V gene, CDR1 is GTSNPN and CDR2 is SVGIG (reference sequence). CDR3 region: CAWSVRNRGTQYF. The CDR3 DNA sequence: TGTGCCTGGAGTGTACGGAACCGAGGGACCCAGTACTTC.

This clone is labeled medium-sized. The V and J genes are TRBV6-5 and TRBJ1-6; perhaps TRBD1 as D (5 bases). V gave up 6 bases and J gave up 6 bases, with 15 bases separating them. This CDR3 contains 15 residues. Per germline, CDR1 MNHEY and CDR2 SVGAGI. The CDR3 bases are TGTGCCAGCAGGGATGGTTGGGGCACTAATTCACCCCTCCACTTT. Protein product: CASRDGWGTNSPLHF.

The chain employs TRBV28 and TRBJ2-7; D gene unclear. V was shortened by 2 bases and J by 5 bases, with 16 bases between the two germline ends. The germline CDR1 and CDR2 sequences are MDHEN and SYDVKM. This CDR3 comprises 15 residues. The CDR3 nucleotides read TGTGCCAGCAGTTTACCCGTGGAAGGGCTCCACGAGCAGTACTTC. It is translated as CASSLPVEGLHEQYF.

The CDR3 DNA reads as TGTGCCAGCAGGCTTACAGGGGACGGGGCCAACGTCCTGACTTTC. Translated: CASRLTGDGANVLTF. V usage is TRBV2 and J usage is TRBJ2-6; 7 bases are a match to TRBD1. This CDR3 contains 15 residues. With 6 bases clipped from V and 4 bases from J, the junction kept 6 bases outside the gene matches. Germline V gives CDR1 SNHLY, CDR2 FYNNEI.

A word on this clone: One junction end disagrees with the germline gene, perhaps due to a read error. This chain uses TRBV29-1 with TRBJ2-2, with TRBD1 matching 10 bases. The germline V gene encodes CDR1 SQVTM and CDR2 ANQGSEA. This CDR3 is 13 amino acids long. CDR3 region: CSVEGTQGQGSVF. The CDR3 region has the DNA TGCAGCGTTGAGGGCACACAGGGACAGGGGTCGGTTTTT.

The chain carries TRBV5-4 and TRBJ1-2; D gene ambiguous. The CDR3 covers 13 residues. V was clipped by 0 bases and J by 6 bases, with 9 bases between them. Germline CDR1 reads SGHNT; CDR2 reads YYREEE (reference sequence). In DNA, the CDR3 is TGTGCCAGCAGCTTGGTTGCAGGAGATGGCTACACCTTC. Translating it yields CASSLVAGDGYTF.

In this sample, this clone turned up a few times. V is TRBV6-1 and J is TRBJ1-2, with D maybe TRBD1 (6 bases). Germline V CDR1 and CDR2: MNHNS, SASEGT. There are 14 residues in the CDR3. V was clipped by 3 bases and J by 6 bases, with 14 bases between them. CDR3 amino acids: CASSEGGATHGYTF. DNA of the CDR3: TGTGCCAGCAGTGAGGGGGGGGCGACTCATGGCTACACCTTC.

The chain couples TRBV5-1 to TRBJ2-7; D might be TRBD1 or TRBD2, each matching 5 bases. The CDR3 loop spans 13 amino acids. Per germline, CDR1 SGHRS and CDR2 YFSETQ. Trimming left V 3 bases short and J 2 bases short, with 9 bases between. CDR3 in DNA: TGCGCCAGCAGCTCCGGGGCCGCCTACGAGCAGTACTTC. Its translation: CASSSGAAYEQYF.

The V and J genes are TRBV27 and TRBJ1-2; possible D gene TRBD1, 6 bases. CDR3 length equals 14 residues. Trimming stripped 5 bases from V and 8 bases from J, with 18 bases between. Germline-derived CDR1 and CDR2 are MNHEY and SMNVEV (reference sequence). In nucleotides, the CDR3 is TGTGCCAGCAGTCCGTCACAGGGCCAACGAGGCTACACCTTC. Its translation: CASSPSQGQRGYTF.

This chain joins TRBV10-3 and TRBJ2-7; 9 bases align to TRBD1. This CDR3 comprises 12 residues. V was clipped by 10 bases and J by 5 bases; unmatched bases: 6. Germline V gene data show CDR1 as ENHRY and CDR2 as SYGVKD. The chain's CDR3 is CATTGGSNEQYF. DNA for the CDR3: TGTGCCACAACAGGGGGCTCAAACGAGCAGTACTTC.

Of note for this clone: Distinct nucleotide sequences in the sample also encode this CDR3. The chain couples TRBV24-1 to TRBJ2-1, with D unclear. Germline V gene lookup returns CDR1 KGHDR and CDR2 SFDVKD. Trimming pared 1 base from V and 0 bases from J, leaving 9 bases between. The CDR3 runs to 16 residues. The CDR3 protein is CATSDFPGSSYNEQFF. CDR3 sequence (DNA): TGTGCCACCAGTGATTTCCCCGGTAGCTCCTACAATGAGCAGTTCTTC.

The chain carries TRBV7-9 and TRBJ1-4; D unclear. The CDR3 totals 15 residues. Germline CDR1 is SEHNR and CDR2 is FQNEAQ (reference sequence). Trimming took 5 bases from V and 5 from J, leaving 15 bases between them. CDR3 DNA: TGTGCCAGCAGCGAATCCGGGGTACCCAATGAAAAACTGTTTTTT. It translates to CASSESGVPNEKLFF.

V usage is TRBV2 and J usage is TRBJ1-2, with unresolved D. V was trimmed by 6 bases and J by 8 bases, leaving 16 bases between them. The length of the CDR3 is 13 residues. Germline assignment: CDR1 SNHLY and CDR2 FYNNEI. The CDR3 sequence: CASRMETPYGYTF. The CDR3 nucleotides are TGTGCCAGCAGGATGGAGACCCCATACGGCTACACCTTC.

CDR3 sequence (DNA): TGTGCCAGCAGTCTCCAGCGGGGCCATAACAATGAGCAGTTCTTC. This gives the protein CASSLQRGHNNEQFF. The chain employs TRBV6-5 and TRBJ2-1; 7 bases align to TRBD2. Germline V lookup: CDR1 MNHEY, CDR2 SVGAGI. The CDR3 extends over 15 amino acids. J was trimmed by 5 bases and V by 5 bases; bases with no gene match: 9.